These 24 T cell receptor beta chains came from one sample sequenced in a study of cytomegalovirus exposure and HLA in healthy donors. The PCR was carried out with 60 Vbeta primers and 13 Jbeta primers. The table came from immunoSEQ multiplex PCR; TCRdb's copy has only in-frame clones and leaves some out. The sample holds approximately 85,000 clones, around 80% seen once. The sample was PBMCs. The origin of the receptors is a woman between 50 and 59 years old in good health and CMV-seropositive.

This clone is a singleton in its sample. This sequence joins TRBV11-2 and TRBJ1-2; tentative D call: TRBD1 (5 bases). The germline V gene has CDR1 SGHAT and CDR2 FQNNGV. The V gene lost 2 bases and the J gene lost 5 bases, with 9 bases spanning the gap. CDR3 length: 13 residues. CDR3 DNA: TGTGCCAGCAGCTTATCAGGGACTTATGGCTACACCTTC. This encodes CASSLSGTYGYTF.

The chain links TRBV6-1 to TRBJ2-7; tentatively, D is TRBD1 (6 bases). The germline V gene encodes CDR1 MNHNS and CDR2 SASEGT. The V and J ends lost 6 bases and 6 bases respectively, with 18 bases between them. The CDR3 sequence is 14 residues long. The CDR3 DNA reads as TGTGCCAGCAGGTCGCCGACAGGAAAAAGCGAGCAGTACTTC. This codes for CASRSPTGKSEQYF.

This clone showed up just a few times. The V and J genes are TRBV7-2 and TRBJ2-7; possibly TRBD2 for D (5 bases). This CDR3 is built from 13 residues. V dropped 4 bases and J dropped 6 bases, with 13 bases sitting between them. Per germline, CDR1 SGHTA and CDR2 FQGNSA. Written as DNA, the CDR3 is TGTGCCAGCAGCTCCGCTCAAGGAGGCGAGCAGTACGTC. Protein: CASSSAQGGEQYV.

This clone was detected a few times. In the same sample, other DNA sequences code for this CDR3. CDR3: CASSSGLAGADTQYF. CDR3 bases: TGCGCCAGCAGCTCAGGACTAGCGGGAGCAGATACGCAGTATTTT. The V and J genes are TRBV5-1 and TRBJ2-3; 13 bases are a match to TRBD2. There are 15 residues in the CDR3. V trimming: 3 bases; J trimming: 4 bases; junction bases outside the gene matches: 2. CDR1 is SGHRS, CDR2 YFSETQ, per germline.

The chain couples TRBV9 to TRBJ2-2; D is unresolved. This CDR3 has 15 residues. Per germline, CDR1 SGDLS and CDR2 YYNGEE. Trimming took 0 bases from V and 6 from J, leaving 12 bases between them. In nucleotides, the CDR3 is TGTGCCAGCAGCGTAGAGGCACTGGGCTCCGGGGAGCTGTTTTTT. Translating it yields CASSVEALGSGELFF.

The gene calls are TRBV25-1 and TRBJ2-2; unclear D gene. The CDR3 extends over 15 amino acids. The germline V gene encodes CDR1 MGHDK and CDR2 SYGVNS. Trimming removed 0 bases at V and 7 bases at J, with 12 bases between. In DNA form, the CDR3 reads TGTGCCAGCAGTGAATACGTGGGCCCGGACGGGGAGCTGTTTTTT. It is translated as CASSEYVGPDGELFF. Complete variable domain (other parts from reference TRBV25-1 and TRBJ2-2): EADIYQTPRYLVIGTGKKITLECSQTMGHDKMYWYQQDPGMELHLIHYSYGVNSTEKGDLSSESTVSRIRTEHFPLTLESARPSHTSQYLCASSEYVGPDGELFFGEGSRLTVL.

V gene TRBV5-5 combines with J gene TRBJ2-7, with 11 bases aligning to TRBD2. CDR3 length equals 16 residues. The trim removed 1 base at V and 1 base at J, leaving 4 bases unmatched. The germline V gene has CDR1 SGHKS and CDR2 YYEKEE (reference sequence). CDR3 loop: CASSLTPSGGSYEQYF. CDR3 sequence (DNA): TGTGCCAGCAGCTTGACTCCTAGCGGGGGGTCCTACGAGCAGTACTTC.

The CDR3 DNA follows: TGTGCCAGCTCACCAGACGGGTTCTCCTACGAGCAGTACTTC. Translated: CASSPDGFSYEQYF. The V and J genes are TRBV18 and TRBJ2-7; no reliable D call. Trimming took 2 bases from V and 0 from J, leaving 8 bases between them. Looked up from germline, CDR1 is KGHSH and CDR2 is LQKENI. The CDR3 is made up of 14 amino acids.

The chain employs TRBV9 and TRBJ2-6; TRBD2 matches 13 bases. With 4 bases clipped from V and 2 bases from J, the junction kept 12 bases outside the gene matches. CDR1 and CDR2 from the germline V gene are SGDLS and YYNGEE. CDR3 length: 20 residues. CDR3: CASSLTWTSGGAAGANVLTF. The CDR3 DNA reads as TGTGCCAGCAGCCTCACCTGGACTAGCGGGGGAGCTGCTGGGGCCAACGTCCTGACTTTC.

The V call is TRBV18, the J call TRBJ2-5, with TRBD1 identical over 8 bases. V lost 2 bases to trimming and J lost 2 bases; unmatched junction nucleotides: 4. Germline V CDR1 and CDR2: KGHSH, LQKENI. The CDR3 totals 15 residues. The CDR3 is CASSPGQGRQETQYF. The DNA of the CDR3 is TGTGCCAGCTCACCAGGACAGGGCAGACAAGAGACCCAGTACTTC. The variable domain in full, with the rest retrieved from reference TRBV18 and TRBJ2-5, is NAGVMQNPRHLVRRRGQEARLRCSPMKGHSHVYWYRQLPEEGLKFMVYLQKENIIDESGMPKERFSAEFPKEGPSILRIQQVVRGDSAAYFCASSPGQGRQETQYFGPGTRLLVL.

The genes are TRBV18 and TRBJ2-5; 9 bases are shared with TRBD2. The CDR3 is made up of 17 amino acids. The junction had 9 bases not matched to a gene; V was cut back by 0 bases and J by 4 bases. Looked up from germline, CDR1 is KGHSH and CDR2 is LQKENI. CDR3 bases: TGTGCCAGCTCACCACCTAGCGGGAGAGTTTTATCAGAGACCCAGTACTTC. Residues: CASSPPSGRVLSETQYF.

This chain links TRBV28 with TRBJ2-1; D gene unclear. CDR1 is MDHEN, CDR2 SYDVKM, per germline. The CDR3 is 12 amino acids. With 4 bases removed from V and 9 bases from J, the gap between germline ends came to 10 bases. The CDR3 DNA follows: TGTGCCAGCAGTTCCCCCCCTCGTGAGCAGTTCTTC. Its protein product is CASSSPPREQFF.

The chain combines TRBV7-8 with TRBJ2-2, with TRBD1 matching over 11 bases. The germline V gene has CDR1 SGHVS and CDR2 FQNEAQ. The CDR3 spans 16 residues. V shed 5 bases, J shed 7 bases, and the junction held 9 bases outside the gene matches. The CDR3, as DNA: TGTGCCAGCAGCCCAGGACGGACAGGGGGCTTCGGGGAGCTGTTTTTT. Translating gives CASSPGRTGGFGELFF.

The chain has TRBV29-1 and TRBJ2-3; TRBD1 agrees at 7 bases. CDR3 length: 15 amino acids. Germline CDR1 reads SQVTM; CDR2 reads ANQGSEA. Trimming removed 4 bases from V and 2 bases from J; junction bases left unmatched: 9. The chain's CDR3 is CSVGRYRGITDTQYF. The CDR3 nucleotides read TGCAGCGTTGGCCGTTACAGGGGCATCACAGATACGCAGTATTTT.

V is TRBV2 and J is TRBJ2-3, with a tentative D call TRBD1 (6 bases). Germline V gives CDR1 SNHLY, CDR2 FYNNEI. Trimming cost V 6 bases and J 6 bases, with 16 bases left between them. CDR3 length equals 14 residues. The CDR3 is CASRRAGERDTQYF. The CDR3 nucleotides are TGTGCCAGCAGGCGGGCAGGGGAGAGGGATACGCAGTATTTT.

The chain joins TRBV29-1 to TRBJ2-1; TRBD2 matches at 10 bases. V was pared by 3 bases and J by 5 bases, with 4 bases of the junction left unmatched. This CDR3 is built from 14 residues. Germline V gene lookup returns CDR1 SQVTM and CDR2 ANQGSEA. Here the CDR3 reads CSVEGLAGDNEQFF. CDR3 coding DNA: TGCAGCGTTGAGGGCCTAGCGGGAGACAATGAGCAGTTCTTC.

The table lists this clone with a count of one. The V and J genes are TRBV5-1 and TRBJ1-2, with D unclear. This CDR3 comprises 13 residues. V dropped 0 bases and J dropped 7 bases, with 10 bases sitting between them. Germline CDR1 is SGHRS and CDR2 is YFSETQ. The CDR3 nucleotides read TGCGCCAGCAGCTTGGAAGCGAGTCTTGGCTACACCTTC. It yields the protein CASSLEASLGYTF.

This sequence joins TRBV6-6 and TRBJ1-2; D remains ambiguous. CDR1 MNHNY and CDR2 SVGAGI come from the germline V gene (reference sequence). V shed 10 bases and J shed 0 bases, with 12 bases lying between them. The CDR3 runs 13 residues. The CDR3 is CATFHPANYGYTF. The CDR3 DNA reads TGTGCCACCTTCCATCCAGCTAACTATGGCTACACCTTC.

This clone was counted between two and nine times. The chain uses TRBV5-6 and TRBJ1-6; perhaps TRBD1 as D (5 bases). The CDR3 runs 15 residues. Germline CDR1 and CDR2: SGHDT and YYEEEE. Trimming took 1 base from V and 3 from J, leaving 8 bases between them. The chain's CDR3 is CASSLRQFYNSPLHF. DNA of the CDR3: TGTGCCAGCAGCTTGCGACAGTTCTATAATTCACCCCTCCACTTT.

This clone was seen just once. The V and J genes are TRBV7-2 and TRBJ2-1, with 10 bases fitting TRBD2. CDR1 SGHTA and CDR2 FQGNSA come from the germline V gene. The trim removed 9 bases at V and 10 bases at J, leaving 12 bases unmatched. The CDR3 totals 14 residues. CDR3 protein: CARGQAGGWYEQFF. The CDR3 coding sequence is TGTGCCAGGGGGCAAGCGGGAGGGTGGTACGAGCAGTTCTTC.

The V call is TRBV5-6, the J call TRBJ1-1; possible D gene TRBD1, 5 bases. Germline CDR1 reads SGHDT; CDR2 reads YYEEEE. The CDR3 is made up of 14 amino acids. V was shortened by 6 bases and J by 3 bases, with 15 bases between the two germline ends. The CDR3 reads CASTLGRWDTEAFF. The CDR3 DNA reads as TGTGCCAGCACCCTGGGGCGGTGGGACACTGAAGCTTTCTTT.

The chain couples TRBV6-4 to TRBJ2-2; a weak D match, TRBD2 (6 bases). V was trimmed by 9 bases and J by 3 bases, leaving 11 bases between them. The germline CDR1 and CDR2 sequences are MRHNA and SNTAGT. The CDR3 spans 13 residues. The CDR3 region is CASSGGDTGELFF. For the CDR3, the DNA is TGTGCCAGTAGCGGTGGGGACACCGGGGAGCTGTTTTTT.

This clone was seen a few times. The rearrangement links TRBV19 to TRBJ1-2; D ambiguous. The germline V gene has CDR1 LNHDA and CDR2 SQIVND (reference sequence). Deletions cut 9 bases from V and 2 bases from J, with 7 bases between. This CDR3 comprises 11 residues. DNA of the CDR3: TGTGCCAGCGGGATCAACTATGGCTACACCTTC. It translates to CASGINYGYTF.

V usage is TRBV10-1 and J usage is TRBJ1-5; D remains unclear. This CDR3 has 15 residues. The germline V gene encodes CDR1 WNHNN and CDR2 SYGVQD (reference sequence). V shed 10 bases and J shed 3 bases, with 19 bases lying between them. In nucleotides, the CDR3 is TGCGCCATCACCCTTGGGAAGGACTACAATCAGCCCCAGCATTTT. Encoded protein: CAITLGKDYNQPQHF.